A selection of T cell receptor beta chains follows, all from one sample in a study of blood T cell repertoires in COVID-19. Clones were read by immunoSEQ multiplex PCR, and TCRdb kept only the in-frame ones, dropping some. Here the sample spans 100,000 or so clones, nearly 90% being singletons. The sequenced sample was peripheral blood. These receptors were obtained from a woman aged 60-70 years with acute or convalescent COVID-19. Both conserved end residues are part of each CDR3. A D gene is named only where the DNA matches it firmly. Part of the rows lack a size; the others show once, few, many or a class for expanded clones.

DNA	CDR3	D	size	V	J
TGTGCCAGCAGCTTAGGGGGCGATCAGCCCCAGCATTTT	CASSLGGDQPQHF	.	.	TRBV7-8	TRBJ1-5
TGTGCCAGCAGCCAGGCCGGGACAGGGGGCAATCAGCCCCAGCATTTT	CASSQAGTGGNQPQHF	TRBD1	.	TRBV3-1/TRBV3-2	TRBJ1-5
TGTGCCAGCAGCGTGACCGGGACTAGCTCCTACGAGCAGTACTTC	CASSVTGTSSYEQYF	TRBD2	.	TRBV4-2	TRBJ2-7
TGTGCCAGCAGTTCCGGGGAGAAGCAGTTCTTC	CASSSGEKQFF	.	.	TRBV12-3/TRBV12-4	TRBJ2-1
TGTGCCAGCAGCGTAGAGAGCTCCTATAATTCACCCCTCCACTTT	CASSVESSYNSPLHF	.	.	TRBV9	TRBJ1-6
TGTGCCAGCAGTCTCCCGACAGGGGGCAAAGGCTACACCTTC	CASSLPTGGKGYTF	TRBD1	.	TRBV28	TRBJ1-2
TGTGCCAGTAGTACACAGAATATGAACACTGAAGCTTTCTTT	CASSTQNMNTEAFF	.	.	TRBV19	TRBJ1-1
TGTGCCAGCAGCTTAGGGGTGTCGGAGGGCTACACCTTC	CASSLGVSEGYTF	.	.	TRBV11-1	TRBJ1-2
TGTGCCAGCAGTGAAGCGGGAGTCTATGGCTACACCTTC	CASSEAGVYGYTF	.	.	TRBV6-1	TRBJ1-2
TGCGCCAGCAGGCCCCAGGGCCGCAATGAGCAGTTCTTC	CASRPQGRNEQFF	.	.	TRBV10-1	TRBJ2-1
TGTGCCAGTAGTCTTACAGAAATCAATGAGCAGTTCTTC	CASSLTEINEQFF	.	few	TRBV19	TRBJ2-1
TGTGCCAGTAGTTCCTGGGACAGAGACAATGAGCAGTTCTTC	CASSSWDRDNEQFF	TRBD1	.	TRBV19	TRBJ2-1
TGTGCCAGCAGTTTGGGCGGGAGCGGGGTTCGGGCAGATACGCAGTATTTT	CASSLGGSGVRADTQYF	TRBD2	.	TRBV28	TRBJ2-3
TGTGCCAGCAGTGAAGCGCCCGGGACTGAAGCTTTCTTT	CASSEAPGTEAFF	.	.	TRBV6-1	TRBJ1-1
TGTGCCAGCAGCGCTTCTCGACAGGGGCGGAGGATGAACACTGAAGCTTTCTTT	CASSASRQGRRMNTEAFF	TRBD1	.	TRBV7-9	TRBJ1-1
TGTGCCAGCAGCGGACAGGGGAATTCACCCCTCCACTTT	CASSGQGNSPLHF	TRBD1	.	TRBV6-5	TRBJ1-6
TGTGCCAGTAGTCGAACAGATGCTAACTATGGCTACACCTTC	CASSRTDANYGYTF	.	.	TRBV19	TRBJ1-2
TGCGCCAGTCGGGTGGAGTCCTACAATGAGCAGTTCTTC	CASRVESYNEQFF	.	.	TRBV5-1	TRBJ2-1
TGTGCCTGGAGTGTTGGGGGAGGAACTGAAGCTTTCTTT	CAWSVGGGTEAFF	.	.	TRBV30	TRBJ1-1
TGCGCCAGCAGGCCTGGGACAGCGGATAATTCACCCCTCCACTTT	CASRPGTADNSPLHF	TRBD1	.	TRBV5-1	TRBJ1-6
TGTGCCAGCAGTGAAGCGGGCAGAGTCTACAATGAGCAGTTCTTC	CASSEAGRVYNEQFF	.	.	TRBV2	TRBJ2-1
TGTGCCAGCAGCGTAGGCGGGACGGGCCGGAAGCACACTGAAGCTTTCTTT	CASSVGGTGRKHTEAFF	.	.	TRBV9	TRBJ1-1
TGTGCCAGCAGCCGAACCGTTCGGGGGACAGAGTATTTT	CASSRTVRGTEYF	.	.	TRBV3-1/TRBV3-2	TRBJ2-3
TGTGCCAGCAGCTTGGTACCGGTGGGACTAGCGAACGAGCAGTTCTTC	CASSLVPVGLANEQFF	TRBD2	.	TRBV5-5	TRBJ2-1
TGTGCCAGCAGCTTAGGGACAGGAGAAGGCTACACCTTC	CASSLGTGEGYTF	TRBD1	once	TRBV7-2	TRBJ1-2